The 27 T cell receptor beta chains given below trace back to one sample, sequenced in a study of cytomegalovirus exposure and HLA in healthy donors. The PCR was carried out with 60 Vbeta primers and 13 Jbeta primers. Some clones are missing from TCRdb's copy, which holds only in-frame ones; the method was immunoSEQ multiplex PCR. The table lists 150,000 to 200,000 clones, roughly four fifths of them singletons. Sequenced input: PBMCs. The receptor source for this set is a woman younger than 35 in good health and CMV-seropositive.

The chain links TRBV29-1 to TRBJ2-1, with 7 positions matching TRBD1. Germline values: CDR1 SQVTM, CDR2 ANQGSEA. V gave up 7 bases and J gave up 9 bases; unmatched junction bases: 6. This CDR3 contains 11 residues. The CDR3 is CSGGTAAEQFF. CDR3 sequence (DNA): TGCAGCGGGGGGACAGCGGCTGAGCAGTTCTTC.

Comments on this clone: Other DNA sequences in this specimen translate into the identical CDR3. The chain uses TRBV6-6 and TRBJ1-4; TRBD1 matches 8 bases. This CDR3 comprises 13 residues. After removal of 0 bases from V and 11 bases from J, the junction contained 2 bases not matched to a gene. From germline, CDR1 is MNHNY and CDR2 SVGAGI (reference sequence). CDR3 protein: CASSYSTGDKLFF. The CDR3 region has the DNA TGTGCCAGCAGTTACTCGACAGGGGATAAACTGTTTTTT.

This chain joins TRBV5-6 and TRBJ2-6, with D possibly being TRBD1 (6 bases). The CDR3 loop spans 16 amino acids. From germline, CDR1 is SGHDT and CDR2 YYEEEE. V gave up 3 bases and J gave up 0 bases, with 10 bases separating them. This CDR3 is CASSWDTSSGANVLTF. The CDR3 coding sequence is TGTGCCAGCAGCTGGGACACCAGCTCTGGGGCCAACGTCCTGACTTTC.

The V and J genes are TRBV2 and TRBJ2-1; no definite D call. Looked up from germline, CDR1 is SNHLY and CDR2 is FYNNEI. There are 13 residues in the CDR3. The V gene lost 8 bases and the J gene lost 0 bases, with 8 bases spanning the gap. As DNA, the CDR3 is TGTGCCAGCCTATCGAGCTCCTACAATGAGCAGTTCTTC. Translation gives CASLSSSYNEQFF.

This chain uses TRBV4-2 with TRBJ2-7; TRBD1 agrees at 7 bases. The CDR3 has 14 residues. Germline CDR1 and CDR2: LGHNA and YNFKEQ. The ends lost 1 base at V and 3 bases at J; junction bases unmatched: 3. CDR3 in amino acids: CASSQGRDSYEQYF. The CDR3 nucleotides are TGTGCCAGCAGCCAAGGACGGGACAGCTACGAGCAGTACTTC.

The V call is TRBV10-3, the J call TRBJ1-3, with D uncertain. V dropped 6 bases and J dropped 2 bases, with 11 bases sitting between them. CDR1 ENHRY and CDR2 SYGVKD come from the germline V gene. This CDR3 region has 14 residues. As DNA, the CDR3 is TGTGCCATCAGGCCTTCCACAACTGGAAACACCATATATTTT. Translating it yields CAIRPSTTGNTIYF.

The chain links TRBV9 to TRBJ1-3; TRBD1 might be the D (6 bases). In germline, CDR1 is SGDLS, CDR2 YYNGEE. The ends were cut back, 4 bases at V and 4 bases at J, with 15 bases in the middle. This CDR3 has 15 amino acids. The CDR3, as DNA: TGTGCCAGCAGCCGGGGCGGGGGGGGCGGAAACACCATATATTTT. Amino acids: CASSRGGGGGNTIYF.

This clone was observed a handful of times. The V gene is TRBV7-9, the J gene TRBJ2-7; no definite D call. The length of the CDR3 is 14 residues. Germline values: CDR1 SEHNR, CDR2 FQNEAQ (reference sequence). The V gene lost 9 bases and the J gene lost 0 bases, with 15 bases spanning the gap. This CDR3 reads CARIEQRSSYEQYF. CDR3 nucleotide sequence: TGTGCCAGGATTGAGCAGAGGAGCTCCTACGAGCAGTACTTC.

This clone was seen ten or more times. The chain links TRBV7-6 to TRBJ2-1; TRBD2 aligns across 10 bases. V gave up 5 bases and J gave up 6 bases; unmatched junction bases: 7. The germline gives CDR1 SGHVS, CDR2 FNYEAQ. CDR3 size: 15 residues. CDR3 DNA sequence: TGTGCCAGCAGCCTAGGACTAGCGGAACTCAATGAGCAGTTCTTC. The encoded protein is CASSLGLAELNEQFF. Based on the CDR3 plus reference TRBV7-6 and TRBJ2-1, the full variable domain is GAGVSQSPRYKVTKRGQDVALRCDPISGHVSLYWYRQALGQGPEFLTYFNYEAQQDKSGLPNDRFSAERPEGSISTLTIQRTEQRDSAMYRCASSLGLAELNEQFFGPGTRLTVL.

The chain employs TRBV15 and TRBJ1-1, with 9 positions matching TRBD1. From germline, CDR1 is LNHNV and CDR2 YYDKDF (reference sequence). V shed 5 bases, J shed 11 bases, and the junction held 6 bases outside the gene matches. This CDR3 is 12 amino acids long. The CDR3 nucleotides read TGTGCCACCAGCGCCGGGACAGGGAATGCTTTCTTT. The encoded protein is CATSAGTGNAFF.

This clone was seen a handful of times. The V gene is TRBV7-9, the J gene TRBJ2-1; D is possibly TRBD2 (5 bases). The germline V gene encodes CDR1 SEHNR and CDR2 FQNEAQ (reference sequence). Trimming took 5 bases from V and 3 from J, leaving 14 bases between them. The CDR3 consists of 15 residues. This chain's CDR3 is CASSHLPGFYNEQFF. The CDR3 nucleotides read TGTGCCAGCAGCCACCTCCCGGGGTTCTACAATGAGCAGTTCTTC.

CDR3 amino acids: CASSHSGGPTGELFF. Here the CDR3 DNA reads TGCGCCAGCAGCCATTCTGGGGGCCCTACCGGGGAGCTGTTTTTT. The chain recombines TRBV4-1 with TRBJ2-2, with D possibly being TRBD1 (6 bases). V lost 3 bases to trimming and J lost 5 bases, with 13 bases between them. In germline, CDR1 is MGHRA, CDR2 YSYEKL. The CDR3 is 15 amino acids.

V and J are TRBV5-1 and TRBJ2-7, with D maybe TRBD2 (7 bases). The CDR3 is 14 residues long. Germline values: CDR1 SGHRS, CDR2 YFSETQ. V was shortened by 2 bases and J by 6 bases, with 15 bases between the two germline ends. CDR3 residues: CASSFERGQGEQYF. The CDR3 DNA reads TGCGCCAGCAGCTTTGAGCGGGGACAAGGCGAGCAGTACTTC.

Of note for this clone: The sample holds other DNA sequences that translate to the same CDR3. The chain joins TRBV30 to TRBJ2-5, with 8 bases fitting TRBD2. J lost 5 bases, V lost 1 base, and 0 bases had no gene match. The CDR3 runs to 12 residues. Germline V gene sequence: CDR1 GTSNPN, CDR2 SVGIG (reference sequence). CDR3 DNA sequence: TGTGCCTGGAGTGCGGGGGGGGAGACCCAGTACTTC. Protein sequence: CAWSAGGETQYF.

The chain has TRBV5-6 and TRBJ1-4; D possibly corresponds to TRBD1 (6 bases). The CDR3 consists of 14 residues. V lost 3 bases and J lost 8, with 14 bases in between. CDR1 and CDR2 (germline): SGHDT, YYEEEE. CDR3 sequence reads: CASSYGGAGEKLFF. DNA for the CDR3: TGTGCCAGCAGCTACGGGGGGGCAGGGGAAAAACTGTTTTTT.

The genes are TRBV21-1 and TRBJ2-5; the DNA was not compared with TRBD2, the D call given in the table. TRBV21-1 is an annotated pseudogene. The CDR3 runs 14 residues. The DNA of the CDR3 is TGTGCCAGCAGCAAAGAAGGAGGGTCCGAGACCCAGTACTTC. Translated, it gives CASSKEGGSETQYF.

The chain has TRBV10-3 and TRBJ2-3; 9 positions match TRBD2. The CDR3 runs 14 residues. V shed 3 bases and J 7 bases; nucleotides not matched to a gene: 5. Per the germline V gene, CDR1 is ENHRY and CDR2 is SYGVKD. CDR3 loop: CAISEPSGANTQYF. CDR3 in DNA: TGTGCCATCAGTGAACCTAGCGGGGCGAATACGCAGTATTTT.

The CDR3 DNA follows: TGCGCCAGCAGCCCTAGGACAGGGGGCGCGTCCTATGAGCAGTTCTTC. Its translation: CASSPRTGGASYEQFF. The rearrangement links TRBV5-1 to TRBJ2-1; 11 nucleotides agree with TRBD1. V lost 4 bases to trimming and J lost 8 bases; unmatched junction nucleotides: 11. Germline V gene lookup returns CDR1 SGHRS and CDR2 YFSETQ. This CDR3 is built from 16 residues.

CDR3 region: CASSLVLAGVKNIQYF. The CDR3, as DNA: TGTGCCAGCAGCTTGGTGTTGGCGGGGGTAAAAAACATTCAGTACTTC. The chain couples TRBV5-4 to TRBJ2-4; 7 bases are a match to TRBD2. Germline loops: CDR1 SGHNT, CDR2 YYREEE (reference sequence). After removal of 0 bases from V and 4 bases from J, the junction contained 7 bases not matched to a gene. This CDR3 contains 16 residues.

As DNA, the CDR3 is TGTGCCAGCAGCTTGACAGGGGACTATGGCTACACCTTC. Residues: CASSLTGDYGYTF. The chain has TRBV11-2 and TRBJ1-2, with 8 positions matching TRBD1. The CDR3 extends over 13 amino acids. The junction had 0 bases not matched to a gene; V was cut back by 3 bases and J by 3 bases. The germline CDR1 and CDR2 sequences are SGHAT and FQNNGV. The full variable domain, in which reference TRBV11-2 and TRBJ1-2 provide the parts outside the CDR3, is EAGVAQSPRYKIIEKRQSVAFWCNPISGHATLYWYQQILGQGPKLLIQFQNNGVVDDSQLPKDRFSAERLKGVDSTLKIQPAKLEDSAVYLCASSLTGDYGYTFGSGTRLTVV.

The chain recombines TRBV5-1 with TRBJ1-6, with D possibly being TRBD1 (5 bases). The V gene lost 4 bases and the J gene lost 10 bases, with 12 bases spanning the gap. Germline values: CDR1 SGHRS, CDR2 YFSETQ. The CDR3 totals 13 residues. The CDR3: CASSSQGKSPLHF. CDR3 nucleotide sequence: TGCGCCAGCAGCAGTCAGGGCAAATCACCCCTCCACTTT.

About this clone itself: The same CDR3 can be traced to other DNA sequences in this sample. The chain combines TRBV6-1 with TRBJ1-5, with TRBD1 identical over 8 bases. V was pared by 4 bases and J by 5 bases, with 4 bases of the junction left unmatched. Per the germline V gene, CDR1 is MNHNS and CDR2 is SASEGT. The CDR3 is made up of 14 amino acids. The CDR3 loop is CASSAGTGYQPQHF. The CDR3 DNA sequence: TGTGCCAGCAGTGCCGGGACAGGCTATCAGCCCCAGCATTTT.

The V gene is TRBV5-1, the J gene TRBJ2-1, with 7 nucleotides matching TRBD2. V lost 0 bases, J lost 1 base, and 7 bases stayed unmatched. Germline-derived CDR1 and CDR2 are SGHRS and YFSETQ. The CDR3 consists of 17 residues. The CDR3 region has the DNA TGCGCCAGCAGCTTGGTGGGGCTAGCGGTTTCCTACAATGAGCAGTTCTTC. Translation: CASSLVGLAVSYNEQFF.

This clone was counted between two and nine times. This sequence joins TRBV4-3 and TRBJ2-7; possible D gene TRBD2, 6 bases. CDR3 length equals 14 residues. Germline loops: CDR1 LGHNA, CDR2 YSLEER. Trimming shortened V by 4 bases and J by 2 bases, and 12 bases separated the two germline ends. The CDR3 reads CASSPGGAPYEQYF. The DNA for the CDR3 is TGCGCCAGCAGCCCAGGCGGGGCCCCCTACGAGCAGTACTTC.

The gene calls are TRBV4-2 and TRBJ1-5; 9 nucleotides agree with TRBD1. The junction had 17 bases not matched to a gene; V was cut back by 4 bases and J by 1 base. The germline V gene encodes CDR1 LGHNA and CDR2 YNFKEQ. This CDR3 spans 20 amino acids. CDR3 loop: CASSPTQGAARGMSNQPQHF. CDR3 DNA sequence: TGTGCCAGCAGCCCCACACAGGGGGCGGCCAGGGGTATGAGCAATCAGCCCCAGCATTTT.

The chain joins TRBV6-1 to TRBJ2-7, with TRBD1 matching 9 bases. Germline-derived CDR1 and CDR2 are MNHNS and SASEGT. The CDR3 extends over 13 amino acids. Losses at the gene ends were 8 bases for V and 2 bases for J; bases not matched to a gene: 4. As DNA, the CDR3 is TGTGCCAGCGAGAGGGACAGGGCCTACGAGCAGTACTTC. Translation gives CASERDRAYEQYF.

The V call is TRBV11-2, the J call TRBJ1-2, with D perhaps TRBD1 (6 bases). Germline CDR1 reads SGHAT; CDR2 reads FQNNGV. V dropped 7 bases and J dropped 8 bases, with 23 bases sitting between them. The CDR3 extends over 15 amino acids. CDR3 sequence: CASTDRGAGQRGYTF. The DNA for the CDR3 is TGTGCCAGCACCGACCGGGGGGCGGGGCAAAGGGGCTACACCTTC.